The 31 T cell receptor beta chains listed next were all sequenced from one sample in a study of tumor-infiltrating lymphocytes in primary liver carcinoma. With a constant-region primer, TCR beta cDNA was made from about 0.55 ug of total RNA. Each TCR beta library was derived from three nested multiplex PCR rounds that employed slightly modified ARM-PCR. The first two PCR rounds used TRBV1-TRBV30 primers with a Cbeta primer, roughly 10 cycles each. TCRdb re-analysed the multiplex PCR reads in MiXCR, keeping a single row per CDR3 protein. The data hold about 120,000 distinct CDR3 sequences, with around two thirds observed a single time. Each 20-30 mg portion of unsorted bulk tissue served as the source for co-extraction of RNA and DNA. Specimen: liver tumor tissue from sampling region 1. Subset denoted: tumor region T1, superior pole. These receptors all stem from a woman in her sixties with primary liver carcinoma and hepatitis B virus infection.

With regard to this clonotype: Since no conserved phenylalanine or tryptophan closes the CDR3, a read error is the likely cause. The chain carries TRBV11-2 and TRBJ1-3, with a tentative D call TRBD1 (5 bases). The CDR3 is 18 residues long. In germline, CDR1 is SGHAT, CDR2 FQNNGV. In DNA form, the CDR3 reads TGTGCCAGCAGCTCGCGCCTCCCGACAGATAGCTCTGGAAGCACCATATATATT. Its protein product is CASSSRLPTDSSGSTIYI.

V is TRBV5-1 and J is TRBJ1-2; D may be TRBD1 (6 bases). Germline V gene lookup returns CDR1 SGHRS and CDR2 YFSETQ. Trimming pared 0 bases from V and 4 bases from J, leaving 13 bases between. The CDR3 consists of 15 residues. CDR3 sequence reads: CASSLDTGRSYGYTF. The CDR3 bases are TGCGCCAGCAGCTTGGATACAGGGAGAAGCTATGGCTACACCTTC.

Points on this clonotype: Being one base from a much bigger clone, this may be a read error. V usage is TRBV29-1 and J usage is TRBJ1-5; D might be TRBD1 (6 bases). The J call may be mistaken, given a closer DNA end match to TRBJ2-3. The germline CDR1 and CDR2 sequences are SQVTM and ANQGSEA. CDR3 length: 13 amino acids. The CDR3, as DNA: TGCAGCGTGGCAGGGGTCGGCAATCAGCCCCAGTATTTT. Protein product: CSVAGVGNQPQYF.

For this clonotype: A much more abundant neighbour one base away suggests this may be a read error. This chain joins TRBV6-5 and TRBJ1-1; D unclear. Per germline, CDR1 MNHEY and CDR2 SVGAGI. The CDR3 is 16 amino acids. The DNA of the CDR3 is TGTACCAGCAGTTACTCGACTGGGTCTATGACGTATGAAGCTTTCTTT. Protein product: CTSSYSTGSMTYEAFF.

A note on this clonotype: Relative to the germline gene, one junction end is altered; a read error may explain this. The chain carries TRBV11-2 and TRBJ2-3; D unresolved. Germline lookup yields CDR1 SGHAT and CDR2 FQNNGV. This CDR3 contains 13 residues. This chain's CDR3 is CASNLDLTDTQYF. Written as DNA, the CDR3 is TGTGCCAGCAACTTAGACCTCACAGATACGCAGTATTTT. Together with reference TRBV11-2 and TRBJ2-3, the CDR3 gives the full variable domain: EAGVAQSPRYKIIEKRQSVAFWCNPISGHATLYWYQQILGQGPKLLIQFQNNGVVDDSQLPKDRFSAERLKGVDSTLKIQPAKLEDSAVYLCASNLDLTDTQYFGPGTRLTVL.

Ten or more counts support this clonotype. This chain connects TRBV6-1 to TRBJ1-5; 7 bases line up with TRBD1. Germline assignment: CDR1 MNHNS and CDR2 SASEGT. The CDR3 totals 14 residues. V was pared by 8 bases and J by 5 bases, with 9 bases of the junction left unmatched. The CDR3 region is CASSPTGLHQPQHF. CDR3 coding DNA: TGTGCCAGCTCTCCGACAGGGTTGCATCAGCCCCAGCATTTT.

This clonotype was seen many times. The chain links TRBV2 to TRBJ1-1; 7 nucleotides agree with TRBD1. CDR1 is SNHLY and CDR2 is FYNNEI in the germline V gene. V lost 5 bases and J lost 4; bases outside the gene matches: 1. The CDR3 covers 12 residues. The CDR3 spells CASSSGGTEAFF. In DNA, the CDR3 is TGTGCCAGCAGTTCAGGGGGCACTGAAGCTTTCTTT.

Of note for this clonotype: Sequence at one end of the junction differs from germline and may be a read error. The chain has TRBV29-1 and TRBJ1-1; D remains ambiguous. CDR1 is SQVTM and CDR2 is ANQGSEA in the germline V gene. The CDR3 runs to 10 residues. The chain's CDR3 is CGALNTEAFF. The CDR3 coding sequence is TGTGGCGCCTTGAACACTGAAGCTTTCTTT.

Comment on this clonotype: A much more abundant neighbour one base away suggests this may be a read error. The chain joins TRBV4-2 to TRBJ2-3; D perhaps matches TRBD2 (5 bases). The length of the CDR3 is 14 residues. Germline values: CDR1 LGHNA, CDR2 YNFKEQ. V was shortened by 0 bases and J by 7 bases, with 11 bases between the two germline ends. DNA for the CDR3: TGTGCCAGCAGCCAAGAACGAGCGGAACATACGCAGTATTTT. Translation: CASSQERAEHTQYF.

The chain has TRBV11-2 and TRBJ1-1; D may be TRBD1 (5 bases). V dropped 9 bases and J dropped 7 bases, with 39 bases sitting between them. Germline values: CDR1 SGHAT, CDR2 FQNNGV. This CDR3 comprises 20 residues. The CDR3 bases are TGTGCCAGTAGCCCACATCAGCACGGACGCCTTCGTTTTTGGGGCTATGAAGCTTTCTTT. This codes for CASSPHQHGRLRFWGYEAFF.

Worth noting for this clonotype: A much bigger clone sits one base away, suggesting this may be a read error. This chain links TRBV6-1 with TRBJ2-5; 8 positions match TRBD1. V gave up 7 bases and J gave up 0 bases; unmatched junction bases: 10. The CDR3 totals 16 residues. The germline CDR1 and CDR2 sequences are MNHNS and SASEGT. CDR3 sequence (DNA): TGTGCCAGCACGAAGGGGGACAGGACCGACCAAGAGACCCAGTACTTC. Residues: CASTKGDRTDQETQYF.

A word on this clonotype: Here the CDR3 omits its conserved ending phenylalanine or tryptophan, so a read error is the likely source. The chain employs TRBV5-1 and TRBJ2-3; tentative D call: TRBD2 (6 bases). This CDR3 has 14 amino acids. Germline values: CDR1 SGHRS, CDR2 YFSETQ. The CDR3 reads CASSPAGRTDTQYL. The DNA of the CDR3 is TGTGCCAGCAGCCCGGCGGGGCGCACAGATACGCAGTATCTT.

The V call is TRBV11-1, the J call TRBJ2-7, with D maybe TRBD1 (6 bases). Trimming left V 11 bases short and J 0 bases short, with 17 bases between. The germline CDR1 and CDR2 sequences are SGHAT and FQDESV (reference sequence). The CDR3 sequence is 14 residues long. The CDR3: CALWGHRNSYEQYF. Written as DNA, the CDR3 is TGTGCCCTATGGGGGCACAGGAACTCCTACGAGCAGTACTTC.

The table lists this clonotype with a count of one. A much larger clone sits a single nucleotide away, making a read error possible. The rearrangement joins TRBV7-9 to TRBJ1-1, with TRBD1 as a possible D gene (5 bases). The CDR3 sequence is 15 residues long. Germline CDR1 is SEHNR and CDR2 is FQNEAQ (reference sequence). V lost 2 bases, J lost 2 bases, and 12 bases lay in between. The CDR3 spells CASSLRGSPNTEAFF. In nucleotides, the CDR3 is TGTGCCAGCAGCTTACGGGGCAGCCCCAACACTGAAGCTTTCTTT.

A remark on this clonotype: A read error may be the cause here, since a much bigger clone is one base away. The DNA for the CDR3 is TGTGTCAGCAGCCTGAGGACAGATGGGTCACCCCTCCACTTT. Amino acid sequence: CVSSLRTDGSPLHF. This sequence joins TRBV7-9 and TRBJ1-6; a weak D match, TRBD1 (6 bases). CDR1 is SEHNR, CDR2 FQNEAQ, per germline (reference sequence). There are 14 residues in the CDR3. Looking up the rest from reference TRBV7-9 and TRBJ1-6 gives the full variable domain: DTGVSQNPRHKITKRGQNVTFRCDPISEHNRLYWYRQTLGQGPEFLTYFQNEAQLEKSRLLSDRFSAERPKGSFSTLEIQRTEQGDSAMYLCVSSLRTDGSPLHFGNGTRLTVT.

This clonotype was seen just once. The CDR3 nucleotides are TGTGCCAGCAGCTCAGCGGGCCGCCCGACAGTGAACGCTGGAGCTTTCTTT. It translates to CASSSAGRPTVNAGAFF. The V call is TRBV11-3, the J call TRBJ1-1, with D possibly being TRBD1 (5 bases). Germline lookup yields CDR1 SGHNT and CDR2 YENEEA. The V end was cut by 4 bases, the J end by 10 bases, with 28 bases between. The CDR3 covers 17 residues. Full variable domain (rest looked up from reference TRBV11-3 and TRBJ1-1): EAGVVQSPRYKIIEKKQPVAFWCNPISGHNTLYWYLQNLGQGPELLIRYENEEAVDDSQLPKDRFSAERLKGVDSTLKIQPAELGDSAVYLCASSSAGRPTVNAGAFFGQGTRLTVV.

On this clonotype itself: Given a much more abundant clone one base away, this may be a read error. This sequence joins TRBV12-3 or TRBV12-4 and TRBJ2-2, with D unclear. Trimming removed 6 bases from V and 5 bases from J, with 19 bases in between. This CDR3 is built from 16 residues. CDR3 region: CASSPHPGPETGELFF. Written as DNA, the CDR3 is TGTGCCAGCAGCCCACACCCCGGACCGGAGACCGGGGAGCTGTTTTTT.

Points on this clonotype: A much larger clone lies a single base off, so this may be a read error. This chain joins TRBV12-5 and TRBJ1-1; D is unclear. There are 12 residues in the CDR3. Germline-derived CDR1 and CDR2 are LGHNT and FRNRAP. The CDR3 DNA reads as TGTGCTAGTGGCTCGAAACCCATGACGGTGACCTTT. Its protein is CASGSKPMTVTF.

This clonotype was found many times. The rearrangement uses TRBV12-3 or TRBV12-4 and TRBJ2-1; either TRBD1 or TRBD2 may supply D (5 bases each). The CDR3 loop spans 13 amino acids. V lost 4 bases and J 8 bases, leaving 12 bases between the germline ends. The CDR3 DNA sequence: TGTGCCAGCAGTTCCGCCGGGACGGATGAGCAGTTCTTC. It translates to CASSSAGTDEQFF.

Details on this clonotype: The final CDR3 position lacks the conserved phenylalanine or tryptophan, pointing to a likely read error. The CDR3 is CASSQATGGSYSEQFL. DNA for the CDR3: TGCGCCAGCAGCCAAGCCACAGGGGGCTCCTACAGTGAGCAGTTCCTC. This sequence joins TRBV4-1 and TRBJ2-1, with TRBD1 identical over 9 bases. The length of the CDR3 is 16 residues. Germline V gives CDR1 MGHRA, CDR2 YSYEKL.

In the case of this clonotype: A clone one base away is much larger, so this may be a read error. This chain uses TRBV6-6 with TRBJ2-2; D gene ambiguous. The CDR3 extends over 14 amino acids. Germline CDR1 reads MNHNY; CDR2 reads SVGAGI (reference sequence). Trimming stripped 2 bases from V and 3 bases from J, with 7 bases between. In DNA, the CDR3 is TGTGCCAGCAGTTACGTCAGAGACACCGGGGAGCTGTTTTTT. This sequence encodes CASSYVRDTGELFF.

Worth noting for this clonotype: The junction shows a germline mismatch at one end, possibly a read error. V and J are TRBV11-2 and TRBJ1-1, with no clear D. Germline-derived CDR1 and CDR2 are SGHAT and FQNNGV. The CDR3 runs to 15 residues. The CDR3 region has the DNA TGTGTCAGCAGCTTAGATCCGAGCATGTACACCGAAGCTTTCTTT. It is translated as CVSSLDPSMYTEAFF.

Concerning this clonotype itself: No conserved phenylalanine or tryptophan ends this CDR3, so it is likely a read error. CDR3 nucleotides: TGTGCTAGCAGCTCCCTACTAGCGGATAACACCGGGGAGCTGTTTATT. It codes for CASSSLLADNTGELFI. This chain uses TRBV11-2 with TRBJ2-2, with 8 bases matching TRBD2. Germline CDR1 reads SGHAT; CDR2 reads FQNNGV. The CDR3 sequence is 16 residues long.

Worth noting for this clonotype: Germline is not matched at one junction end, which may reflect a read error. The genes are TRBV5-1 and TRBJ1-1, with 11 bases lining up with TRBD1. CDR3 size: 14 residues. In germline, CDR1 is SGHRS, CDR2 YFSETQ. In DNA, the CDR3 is TGCGCCAGCAGCAGACGGACAGGGGGCACTGGAGCTTTCTTT. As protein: CASSRRTGGTGAFF.

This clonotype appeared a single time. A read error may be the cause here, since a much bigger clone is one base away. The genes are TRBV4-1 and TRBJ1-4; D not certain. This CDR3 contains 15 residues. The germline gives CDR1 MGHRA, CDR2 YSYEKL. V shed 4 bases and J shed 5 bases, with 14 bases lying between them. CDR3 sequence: CASSPRIWGNEKLFF. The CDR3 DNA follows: TGCGCCAGCAGCCCGAGAATCTGGGGAAATGAAAAACTGTTTTTT.

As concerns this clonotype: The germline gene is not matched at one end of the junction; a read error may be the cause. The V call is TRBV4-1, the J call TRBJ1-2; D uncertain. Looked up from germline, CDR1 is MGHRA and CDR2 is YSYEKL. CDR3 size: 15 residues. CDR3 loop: CDSSPGMQGLYGYTF. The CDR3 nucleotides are TGCGACAGCAGCCCAGGAATGCAAGGGCTCTATGGCTACACCTTC.

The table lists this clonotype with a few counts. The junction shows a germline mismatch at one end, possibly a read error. CDR3 in DNA: TGCACCAGCAGCTTGGGGGGGGGGAATGAGCAGTTCTTC. Its protein is CTSSLGGGNEQFF. The rearrangement joins TRBV5-1 to TRBJ2-1; the match to TRBD2 covers 7 bases. The germline gives CDR1 SGHRS, CDR2 YFSETQ. The CDR3 spans 13 residues.

As DNA, the CDR3 is TGTGCCAGCAGGTCAGCAGGGGACTATGGCTACACCTTC. This gives the protein CASRSAGDYGYTF. The chain uses TRBV11-2 and TRBJ1-2, with D tentatively TRBD1 (6 bases). From germline, CDR1 is SGHAT and CDR2 FQNNGV. The V and J ends lost 6 bases and 3 bases respectively, with 11 bases between them. The CDR3 consists of 13 residues.

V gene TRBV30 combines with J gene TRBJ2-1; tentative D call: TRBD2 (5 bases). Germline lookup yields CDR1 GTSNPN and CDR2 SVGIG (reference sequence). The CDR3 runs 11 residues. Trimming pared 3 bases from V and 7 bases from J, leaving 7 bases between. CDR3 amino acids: CAWSRGNEQFF. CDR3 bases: TGTGCCTGGAGCCGGGGAAATGAGCAGTTCTTC.

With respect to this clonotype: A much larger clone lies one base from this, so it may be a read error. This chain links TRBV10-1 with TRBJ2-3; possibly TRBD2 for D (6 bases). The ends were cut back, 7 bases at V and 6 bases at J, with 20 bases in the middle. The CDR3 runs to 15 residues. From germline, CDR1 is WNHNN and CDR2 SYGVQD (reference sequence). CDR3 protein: CASTENVAGRDTQYF. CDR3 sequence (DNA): TGCGCCAGCACTGAAAATGTGGCGGGAAGGGATACGCAGTATTTT.

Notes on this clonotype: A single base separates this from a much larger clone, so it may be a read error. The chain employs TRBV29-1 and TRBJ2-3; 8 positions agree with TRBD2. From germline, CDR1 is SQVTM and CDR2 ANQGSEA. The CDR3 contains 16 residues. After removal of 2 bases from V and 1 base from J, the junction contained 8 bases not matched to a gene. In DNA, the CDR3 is TGCAGCGTTGAATGGGTAACTAGCGGTCGCACAGATACGCAGTATTTT. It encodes CSVEWVTSGRTDTQYF.